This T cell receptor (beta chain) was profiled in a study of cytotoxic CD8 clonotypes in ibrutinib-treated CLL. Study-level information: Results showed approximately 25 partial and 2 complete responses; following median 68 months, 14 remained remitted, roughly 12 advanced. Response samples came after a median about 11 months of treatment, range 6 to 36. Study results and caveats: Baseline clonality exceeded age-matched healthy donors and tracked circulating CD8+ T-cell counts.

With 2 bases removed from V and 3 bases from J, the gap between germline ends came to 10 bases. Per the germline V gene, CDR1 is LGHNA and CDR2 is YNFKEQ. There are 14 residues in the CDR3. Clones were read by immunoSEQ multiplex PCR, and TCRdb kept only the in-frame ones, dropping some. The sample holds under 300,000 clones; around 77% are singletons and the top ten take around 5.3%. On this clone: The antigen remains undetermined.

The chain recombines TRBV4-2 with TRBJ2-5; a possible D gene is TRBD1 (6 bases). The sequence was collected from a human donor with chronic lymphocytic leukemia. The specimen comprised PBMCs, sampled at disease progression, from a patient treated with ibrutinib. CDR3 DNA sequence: TGTGCCAGCAGCCAACAGGGGTCAAAAGAGACCCAGTACTTC. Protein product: CASSQQGSKETQYF.